This TCR beta chain was obtained from a study of shared clonotypes between healthy human individuals. Study results and limitations: A reduction in generation probabilities was seen for non-shared clonotypes relative to those shared by all four donors. Though the depth was large, rarefaction showed that sorted-subset sequencing was incomplete.

Selected positively for CCR7 and CD45RO-negative, naive CD8 cells excluded terminally differentiated effector memory CD45RA+ cells. Between the trimmed V and J ends, which lost 5 bases and 4 bases, there was a span of 6 bases. The germline V gene has CDR1 SEHNR and CDR2 FQNEAQ (reference sequence). CDR3 length: 12 amino acids. Measured with immunoSEQ multiplex PCR; TCRdb has only the in-frame clones, and not every one. The sample records hundreds of thousands of clones, 90% to 95% being singletons. As concerns this clone: Its antigen remains unidentified.

Sequenced: naive CD8+ T cells sorted from blood. The rearrangement uses TRBV7-9 and TRBJ2-1; D remains ambiguous. The TCR comes from a woman aged 25 to 39 in good health. CDR3 in DNA: TGTGCCAGCAGCGCCAAATACAATGAGCAGTTCTTC. It codes for CASSAKYNEQFF. Combining the CDR3 with reference TRBV7-9 and TRBJ2-1 gives the whole variable domain DTGVSQNPRHKITKRGQNVTFRCDPISEHNRLYWYRQTLGQGPEFLTYFQNEAQLEKSRLLSDRFSAERPKGSFSTLEIQRTEQGDSAMYLCASSAKYNEQFFGPGTRLTVL.